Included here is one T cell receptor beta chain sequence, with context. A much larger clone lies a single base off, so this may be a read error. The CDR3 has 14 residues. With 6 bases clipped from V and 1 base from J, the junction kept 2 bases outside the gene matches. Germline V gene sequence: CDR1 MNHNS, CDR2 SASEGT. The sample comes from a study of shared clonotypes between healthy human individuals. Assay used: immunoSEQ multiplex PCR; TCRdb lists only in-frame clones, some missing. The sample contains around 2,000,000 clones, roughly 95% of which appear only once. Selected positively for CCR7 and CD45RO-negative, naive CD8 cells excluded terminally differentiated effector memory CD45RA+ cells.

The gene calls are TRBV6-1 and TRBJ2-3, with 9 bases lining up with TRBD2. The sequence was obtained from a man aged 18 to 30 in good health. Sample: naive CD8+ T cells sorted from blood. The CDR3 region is CASRQRGGTDTQYF. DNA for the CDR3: TGTGCCAGCAGACAGCGGGGGGGCACAGATACGCAGTATTTT.